These 11 T cell receptor beta chains share one sample of origin, sequenced in a study of shared clonotypes between healthy human individuals. TCRdb's table, derived via immunoSEQ multiplex PCR, lists solely in-frame clones and lacks some. This sample carries under 600,000 clones, 90% to 96% of them seen once, and the ten largest clones take approximately 0.067%. The sample comprised naive CD4+ T cells sorted from blood. Indicated subset: CD45RA+ positively selected. The receptors shown here come from a woman aged 25 to 45 in good health.

This sequence joins TRBV23-1 and TRBJ1-1, with unresolved D. TRBV23-1 is reported as an ORF; its role is uncertain. This CDR3 has 15 residues. The V gene lost 0 bases and the J gene lost 5 bases, with 13 bases spanning the gap. The CDR3 coding sequence is TGCGCCAGCAGTCAATCGTTGGGGAAAGTGACTGAAGCTTTCTTT. Encoded protein: CASSQSLGKVTEAFF.

The V gene is TRBV5-1, the J gene TRBJ2-2; TRBD2 might be the D (6 bases). V shed 4 bases and J shed 4 bases, with 17 bases lying between them. This CDR3 comprises 16 residues. Germline-derived CDR1 and CDR2 are SGHRS and YFSETQ. This CDR3 is CASSGTPQGGTGELFF. The CDR3, as DNA: TGCGCCAGCAGCGGAACCCCCCAGGGAGGCACCGGGGAGCTGTTTTTT.

V usage is TRBV18 and J usage is TRBJ2-6; D is perhaps TRBD1 (6 bases). CDR1 KGHSH and CDR2 LQKENI come from the germline V gene. The CDR3 is 16 residues long. V was pared by 4 bases and J by 4 bases, with 14 bases between. The CDR3 DNA reads as TGTGCCAGCTCACTAATTACAGGGTACGGGGCCAACGTCCTGACTTTC. It encodes CASSLITGYGANVLTF.

As concerns this clone: The sample contains more than one DNA sequence encoding this CDR3. V and J are TRBV19 and TRBJ2-3; 8 bases align to TRBD2. The CDR3 loop spans 15 amino acids. V dropped 5 bases and J dropped 5; count of bases not matched to a gene: 9. CDR1 is LNHDA, CDR2 SQIVND, per germline (reference sequence). The CDR3 loop is CASSGQREGQDTQYF. The CDR3 coding sequence is TGTGCCAGTAGTGGGCAACGGGAGGGCCAAGATACGCAGTATTTT.

The chain has TRBV10-3 and TRBJ1-5, with D possibly matching TRBD1 (5 bases). The CDR3 is 13 residues long. The germline gives CDR1 ENHRY, CDR2 SYGVKD. V dropped 0 bases and J dropped 7 bases, with 7 bases sitting between them. The CDR3 region is CAISESQGQPQHF. In nucleotides, the CDR3 is TGTGCCATCAGTGAGTCTCAGGGACAGCCCCAGCATTTT.

The rearrangement links TRBV7-9 to TRBJ1-5; D remains ambiguous. The CDR3 is 12 residues long. Trimming pared 3 bases from V and 6 bases from J, leaving 6 bases between. Germline V gene lookup returns CDR1 SEHNR and CDR2 FQNEAQ (reference sequence). The CDR3 protein is CASSFISQPQHF. DNA of the CDR3: TGTGCCAGCAGCTTTATTAGTCAGCCCCAGCATTTT.

The genes are TRBV5-8 and TRBJ1-5; D is possibly TRBD1 (6 bases). Trimming removed 5 bases at V and 5 bases at J, with 11 bases between. The CDR3 length is 13 residues. Germline V gene lookup returns CDR1 SGHTS and CDR2 YDEGEE. DNA for the CDR3: TGTGCCAGCAGGGAGGGGGGGTATCAGCCCCAGCATTTT. It specifies CASREGGYQPQHF.

The DNA for the CDR3 is TGCAGCGTGGATTTGGGGTACGAGCAGTACTTC. Translation gives CSVDLGYEQYF. V usage is TRBV29-1 and J usage is TRBJ2-7; D remains unclear. V gave up 6 bases and J gave up 4 bases, with 10 bases separating them. CDR1 is SQVTM, CDR2 ANQGSEA, per germline. The CDR3 consists of 11 residues.

This clone was counted a single time. This chain uses TRBV28 with TRBJ1-1; D is undetermined. V was pared by 3 bases and J by 1 base, with 6 bases between. The CDR3 has 13 residues. CDR1 MDHEN and CDR2 SYDVKM come from the germline V gene. This CDR3 is CASSFLWNTEAFF. DNA for the CDR3: TGTGCCAGCAGTTTCTTGTGGAACACTGAAGCTTTCTTT.

The chain carries TRBV29-1 and TRBJ1-1; D gene uncertain. The CDR3 sequence is 14 residues long. Germline V gene data show CDR1 as SQVTM and CDR2 as ANQGSEA. V lost 3 bases, J lost 1 base, and 12 bases lay in between. CDR3 amino acids: CSVEEWRANTEAFF. In DNA form, the CDR3 reads TGCAGCGTTGAGGAATGGAGGGCGAACACTGAAGCTTTCTTT.

The V call is TRBV28, the J call TRBJ2-7, with D possibly called TRBD1 or TRBD2 (5 bases each). Deletions cut 7 bases from V and 4 bases from J, with 17 bases between. CDR3 size: 14 residues. Germline V gene sequence: CDR1 MDHEN, CDR2 SYDVKM. The CDR3 here is CASTQNGAPYEQYF. CDR3 nucleotide sequence: TGTGCCAGCACCCAAAACGGGGCCCCGTACGAGCAGTACTTC.